This T cell receptor beta chain was found in a study of blood T cell repertoires in COVID-19. About the research overall: Both acute and convalescent COVID-19 samples were obtained from the United States, Italy and Spain. The analysed material was cDNA or gDNA that came from T cells, B-cell-depleted T cells, or PBMCs.

The germline V gene encodes CDR1 MDHEN and CDR2 SYDVKM. V lost 6 bases and J lost 5; bases outside the gene matches: 10. The CDR3 consists of 15 residues. Clones were sequenced by immunoSEQ multiplex PCR, and TCRdb holds only the in-frame ones, with some missing. The sample includes around 170,000 clones, 74% seen only once; the top ten take 3%. This receptor was identified in a woman older than 75 with acute or convalescent COVID-19. The sample comprised peripheral blood. The genes are TRBV28 and TRBJ2-5; 9 nucleotides line up with TRBD2. CDR3 loop: CASRLAGDKVETQYF. DNA for the CDR3: TGTGCCAGCAGGTTAGCGGGAGATAAGGTTGAGACCCAGTACTTC. Based on the CDR3 plus reference TRBV28 and TRBJ2-5, the full variable domain is DVKVTQSSRYLVKRTGEKVFLECVQDMDHENMFWYRQDPGLGLRLIYFSYDVKMKEKGDIPEGYSVSREKKERFSLILESASTNQTSMYLCASRLAGDKVETQYFGPGTRLLVL.